This T cell receptor (beta chain) was recorded in a study of blood T cell repertoires in COVID-19. CDR3 length equals 13 residues. Trimming took 2 bases from V and 7 from J, leaving 12 bases between them. Germline V gene data show CDR1 as SGHNT and CDR2 as YENEEA. Per the study methods: Amplification of reference gene primers was used by the study to estimate nucleated cell counts. Clones were read by immunoSEQ multiplex PCR, and TCRdb kept only the in-frame ones, dropping some. V and J calls and clone size are as listed in that table; D and trimming were resolved from the DNA. The sample lists roughly 74,000 clones, approximately 90% occurring once.

Material for sequencing was peripheral blood. The receptor was derived from a man between 65 and 79 years old with active or convalescent COVID-19. J is TRBJ2-7 and V is TRBV11-3; possibly TRBD1 for D (6 bases). The CDR3 sequence: CASSLTTGGEQYF. CDR3 bases: TGTGCCAGCAGCTTAACGACAGGTGGAGAGCAGTACTTC.